The rows below give T cell receptor beta chains drawn from one sample of a study of T cells in Graves' hyperthyroidism and ophthalmopathy. MiXCR was run by TCRdb on the multiplex PCR reads, yielding one entry per CDR3 protein. The top ten clones hold 8.4% of a sample with approximately 700,000 distinct CDR3 sequences, approximately 16% of them seen once. The source material was blood. All receptors come from a man between 18 and 29 years old with Graves' hyperthyroidism. The CDR3 runs from the conserved cysteine through the conserved F or W. A D gene is named only where the DNA matches it firmly. Not every row has a clone size; where given, it reads once, few, many or a size class.

TRBJ1-1 | TRBV2 | - | many | TGTGCCAGCAGAGGGGTTTCAGGGATGAACACTGAAGCTTTCTTT | CASRGVSGMNTEAFF
TRBJ2-1 | TRBV5-4 | TRBD2 | many | TGTGCCAGCAGCCGTAGCGGGGGGTCCTACAATGAGCAGTTCTTC | CASSRSGGSYNEQFF
TRBJ1-5 | TRBV27 | - | - | TGTGCCAGCAGACAATGGGGGAGCGCCGAAAATCAGCCCCAGCATTTT | CASRQWGSAENQPQHF
TRBJ2-3 | TRBV6-1 | - | few | TGCGCCAGCAGTCGGGCGGGCCCTTTGGATACGCAGTATTTT | CASSRAGPLDTQYF
TRBJ2-7 | TRBV19 | TRBD1 | - | TGTGCCAGCCAGGGGACAGGGAGTGGTTACGAGCAGTACTTC | CASQGTGSGYEQYF
TRBJ2-1 | TRBV24-1 | TRBD1 | few | TGTGCCACCAGTAGGGGACAGCACTACAATGAGCAGTTCTTC | CATSRGQHYNEQFF
TRBJ1-6 | TRBV28 | TRBD1 | few | TGTGCCGGCAGCCCGACAGGGAGGGGTAATTCACCCCTCCACTTT | CAGSPTGRGNSPLHF
TRBJ2-3 | TRBV20-1 | TRBD2 | many | TGCAGTGCTAGTGTGATGACTAGCGGGCGCACAGATACGCAGTATTTT | CSASVMTSGRTDTQYF
TRBJ2-3 | TRBV9 | TRBD2 | - | TGTGCCAGCAGCGTAGTGGCCAGCGGGAGGGCAACCGATACGCAGTATTTT | CASSVVASGRATDTQYF
TRBJ1-1 | TRBV28 | TRBD1 | - | TGTGCCAGCAGTTTAGTTTATAGGGGGCGATACACTGAAGCTTTCTTT | CASSLVYRGRYTEAFF
TRBJ1-5 | TRBV30 | - | - | TGTGCCGCCGATCGGGGCCCCAATCAGCCCCAGCATTTT | CAADRGPNQPQHF
TRBJ2-3 | TRBV11-2 | TRBD2 | many | TGTGCCAGCAGCCAACCGGGACTAGCGGGAGTCGGCACAGATACGCAGTATTTT | CASSQPGLAGVGTDTQYF
TRBJ2-3 | TRBV12-3/TRBV12-4 | TRBD2 | - | TGTGCCAGCAGTCTGACTAGCGGGAGACGAGCAGATACGCAGTATTTT | CASSLTSGRRADTQYF
TRBJ1-2 | TRBV29-1 | TRBD1 | few | TGCAGCGTTGTAGTTGCAGGGGGGGATGGCTACACCTTC | CSVVVAGGDGYTF
TRBJ2-5 | TRBV28 | - | few | TGTGCCAGCAGTTTCGTTGCGGGAGAGACCCAGTACTTC | CASSFVAGETQYF
TRBJ2-1 | TRBV6-2/TRBV6-3 | TRBD2 | - | TGTGCCAGCAGTTACGGGACTAGCGGGACCCATTACAATGAGCAGTTCTTC | CASSYGTSGTHYNEQFF
TRBJ2-1 | TRBV7-9 | - | many | TGTGCCAGCAGCCGTAGCGTGTTTGGTCTATCCTACAATGAGCAGTTCTTC | CASSRSVFGLSYNEQFF
TRBJ2-5 | TRBV2 | - | many | TGTGCCAGCAGGGTGGACCTACAAGAGACCCAGTACTTC | CASRVDLQETQYF
TRBJ1-5 | TRBV12-3/TRBV12-4 | TRBD1 | - | TGTGCCAGCAGCACCGGGACAGGGAGGAATCAGCCCCAGCATTTT | CASSTGTGRNQPQHF
TRBJ2-1 | TRBV3-2 | - | - | TGTGCCAGCGGAGGGGGAGGGCCGGATGAGCAGTTCTTC | CASGGGGPDEQFF
TRBJ1-6 | TRBV2 | TRBD1 | few | TGTGCCAGCCGTGACAGGGATGGGTCCTATAATTCACCCCTCCACTTT | CASRDRDGSYNSPLHF
TRBJ2-4 | TRBV2 | TRBD2 | many | TGTGCCAGCAGTGAGATGCGGAGCGGGAGCATTCAGTACTTC | CASSEMRSGSIQYF
TRBJ2-2 | TRBV7-2 | TRBD2 | many | TGTGCCAGCAGACCCCCTAGCGGGAGAGGCACCGGGGAGCTGTTTTTT | CASRPPSGRGTGELFF
TRBJ2-1 | TRBV10-1 | - | many | TGCGCCAGCAGTTTTGGGGATGAGCAGTTCTTC | CASSFGDEQFF
TRBJ2-3 | TRBV30 | TRBD2 | many | TGTGCCTGGAGTTACGGGAGGGATACGCAGTATTTT | CAWSYGRDTQYF
TRBJ2-2 | TRBV14 | - | - | TGTGCCAGCAGCCAAGATTTAGGCAGAGGACTCGCCGGGGAGCTGTTTTTT | CASSQDLGRGLAGELFF
TRBJ2-2 | TRBV30 | TRBD2 | few | TGTGCCTGCCCTAGCGGGAGGAAGAACACCGGGGAGCTGTTTTTT | CACPSGRKNTGELFF
TRBJ2-7 | TRBV20-1 | - | - | TGCAGTGCTAGGGACGAGTCCTACGAGCAGTACTTC | CSARDESYEQYF
TRBJ2-2 | TRBV3-1 | - | - | TGTGCCAGCAGCCCACCCCGGGGGCTACCGAACACCGGGGAGCTGTTTTTT | CASSPPRGLPNTGELFF
TRBJ2-7 | TRBV4-1 | TRBD2 | - | TGCGCCAGCAGCCAAGAGGGGGGGAGGAAAAACGAGCAGTACTTC | CASSQEGGRKNEQYF
TRBJ2-7 | TRBV2 | TRBD1 | many | TGTGCCAGCAGTGAAAACAGGGGACCCAACGAGCAGTACTTC | CASSENRGPNEQYF
TRBJ2-7 | TRBV5-1 | TRBD2 | - | TGCGCCAGCAGCTTGGGACTAGCGACTAGCTCCTACGAGCAGTACTTC | CASSLGLATSSYEQYF
TRBJ2-2 | TRBV11-1 | TRBD1 | few | TGTGCCAGCAGCTTGACAGGGGACGGCACCGGGGAGCTGTTTTTT | CASSLTGDGTGELFF
TRBJ2-7 | TRBV15 | - | few | TGTGCCATAAAGCGTCAGGAACGGGACGAGCAGTACTTC | CAIKRQERDEQYF
TRBJ1-5 | TRBV19 | TRBD1 | few | TGTGCCACCTGTGACAGGGCCCAATTTAGTAATCAGCCCCAGCATTTT | CATCDRAQFSNQPQHF
TRBJ2-2 | TRBV7-9 | TRBD2 | - | TGTGCCAGCAGCTTGGCTAGCGGGAGAACAGCGAGGTCCACCGGGGAGCTGTTTTTT | CASSLASGRTARSTGELFF
TRBJ2-3 | TRBV6-5 | - | many | TGTGCCAGCAGTTACTCGGGACTGCTGGGGACCACAGATACGCAGTATTTT | CASSYSGLLGTTDTQYF
TRBJ2-7 | TRBV28 | TRBD2 | many | TGTGCCAGCAGTTTAATGCGGGAGCTCTCCTACGAGCAGTACTTC | CASSLMRELSYEQYF
TRBJ2-7 | TRBV7-6 | - | few | TGTGCCAGCAGCCTGAAAGAATCCTACGAGCAGTACTTC | CASSLKESYEQYF
TRBJ1-2 | TRBV6-2/TRBV6-3 | - | few | TGTGCCAGCAGTTACTCGAGTAGCTATGGCTACACCTTC | CASSYSSSYGYTF
TRBJ1-1 | TRBV28 | TRBD1 | many | TGTGCCAGCAGCCCCAGTGGACAGGGGTATACTGAAGCTTTCTTT | CASSPSGQGYTEAFF
TRBJ2-5 | TRBV12-3/TRBV12-4 | TRBD1 | - | TGTGCCAGCAGCCAAGACAGACGACCGGACAGGGGGCAGAGAGAGACCCAGTACTTC | CASSQDRRPDRGQRETQYF
TRBJ2-3 | TRBV20-1 | - | - | TGCAGTGCTAGAGCCTGGGATACGCAGTATTTT | CSARAWDTQYF
TRBJ2-7 | TRBV11-3 | TRBD2 | many | TGTGCCAGCAGCTTATCTAGCGGGAGGCTCTACGAGCAGTACTTC | CASSLSSGRLYEQYF
TRBJ2-1 | TRBV19 | - | - | TGTGCCAGTAGTATCCCCTCAGAAACTCCCTACAATGAGCAGTTCTTC | CASSIPSETPYNEQFF
TRBJ1-3 | TRBV19 | - | few | TGTGCCAGTACCCCCGGGGGGATTAGCTCTGGAAACACCATATATTTT | CASTPGGISSGNTIYF
TRBJ2-1 | TRBV9 | TRBD2 | - | TGTGCCAGCAGCAGATCTAGCGGGAGGTTGGATGAGCAGTTCTTC | CASSRSSGRLDEQFF
TRBJ2-2 | TRBV28 | - | many | TGTGCCAGCATTTACCAGAGCACCGGGGAGCTGTTTTTT | CASIYQSTGELFF
TRBJ2-3 | TRBV6-2/TRBV6-3 | - | many | TGTGCCAGCAGTTACGAAGAGACAGATACGCAGTATTTT | CASSYEETDTQYF
TRBJ1-2 | TRBV7-2 | - | - | TGTGCCAGCAGCTCCGGGTGGGGGCGTGGTGGCTACACCTTC | CASSSGWGRGGYTF
TRBJ1-2 | TRBV29-1 | TRBD1 | few | TGCAGCTCCCGGACAGGAAATAACGGCTACACCTTC | CSSRTGNNGYTF
TRBJ2-1 | TRBV28 | TRBD2 | many | TGTGCCAGCAGCCTACTAGCGGGAGTGGTTGAGCAGTTCTTC | CASSLLAGVVEQFF